Listed below are T cell receptor beta chains from one sample, sequenced in a study of shared clonotypes between healthy human individuals. Only in-frame clones appear in the TCRdb table, and some are missing; sequencing was by immunoSEQ multiplex PCR. This table has approximately 2.3 million clones, 85% to 95% appearing once. Input material: naive CD4+ T cells from PBMCs. The origin of the receptors is a man younger than 35 in good health. Some clones in this sample may be carry-over from other donors' samples. Both conserved end residues are part of each CDR3. D genes are given only for firm matches. Not all rows give a size; the values are once, few, many and, for expanded clones, a class.

CDR3 length	clone size	D gene	J gene	V gene	CDR3 protein	CDR3 DNA
14	.	.	TRBJ2-6	TRBV19	CASSTNSGANVLTF	TGTGCCAGTAGCACCAACTCTGGGGCCAACGTCCTGACTTTC
14	.	TRBD1	TRBJ1-1	TRBV29-1	CSVVGDRANTEAFF	TGCAGCGTTGTTGGGGACAGGGCGAACACTGAAGCTTTCTTT
15	once	TRBD2	TRBJ2-7	TRBV5-1	CASSLAIGLAYEQYF	TGCGCCAGCAGCTTGGCCATAGGACTAGCCTACGAGCAGTACTTC
14	.	.	TRBJ2-7	TRBV5-1	CASSFLQEFGEQYF	TGCGCCAGCAGCTTCTTACAGGAATTTGGCGAGCAGTACTTC
16	.	TRBD2	TRBJ2-5	TRBV5-1	CASSTALAGGGETQYF	TGCGCCAGCAGCACCGCTCTAGCGGGAGGGGGAGAGACCCAGTACTTC
14	once	.	TRBJ1-2	TRBV5-6	CASSLIQDNYGYTF	TGTGCCAGCAGCCTGATACAGGACAACTATGGCTACACCTTC
12	.	TRBD1	TRBJ1-1	TRBV28	CASRARTGGTFF	TGTGCCAGCAGAGCCAGGACAGGCGGGACTTTCTTT
15	.	TRBD1	TRBJ1-1	TRBV5-1	CASSLGTGWGTEAFF	TGCGCCAGCAGCTTGGGGACAGGGTGGGGCACTGAAGCTTTCTTT
14	.	TRBD1	TRBJ2-5	TRBV29-1	CSVENRGEEETQYF	TGCAGCGTTGAAAACAGGGGGGAGGAGGAGACCCAGTACTTC
15	.	TRBD2	TRBJ2-5	TRBV30	CAWSHPGRAWETQYF	TGTGCCTGGAGCCATCCGGGGAGGGCCTGGGAGACCCAGTACTTC
16	.	.	TRBJ2-6	TRBV5-4	CASSPSRPSGANVLTF	TGTGCCAGCAGCCCCTCCCGACCCTCTGGGGCCAACGTCCTGACTTTC
15	.	TRBD2	TRBJ2-1	TRBV7-7	CASSARGSGKGEQFF	TGTGCCAGCAGCGCCCGAGGAAGCGGGAAGGGTGAGCAGTTCTTC
16	.	.	TRBJ1-1	TRBV10-1	CASRKSQRGMNTEAFF	TGCGCCAGCCGTAAAAGTCAGCGGGGTATGAACACTGAAGCTTTCTTT
13	.	.	TRBJ1-5	TRBV2	CASTQEINQPQHF	TGTGCCAGCACCCAGGAAATTAATCAGCCCCAGCATTTT
15	.	TRBD2	TRBJ2-3	TRBV2	CATTSGLQSTDTQYF	TGTGCCACTACTAGCGGACTCCAGTCCACAGATACGCAGTATTTT
14	.	.	TRBJ2-6	TRBV5-1	CASSLFDGANVLTF	TGCGCCAGCAGCTTGTTTGATGGGGCCAACGTCCTGACTTTC
13	.	.	TRBJ1-5	TRBV6-5	CASSHQPNQPQHF	TGTGCCAGCAGCCACCAACCCAATCAGCCCCAGCATTTT
11	.	.	TRBJ1-1	TRBV7-9	CASSDYTEAFF	TGTGCCAGCAGCGACTACACTGAAGCTTTCTTT
16	.	TRBD2	TRBJ2-1	TRBV28	CASSSPGTSPNNEQFF	TGTGCCAGCAGTTCACCCGGGACTAGCCCTAACAATGAGCAGTTCTTC
13	.	.	TRBJ1-1	TRBV6-5	CASRTRGGTEAFF	TGTGCCAGCAGAACCAGGGGAGGGACGGAAGCTTTCTTT
14	.	.	TRBJ2-5	TRBV11-3	CASSVAAGRETQYF	TGTGCCAGCAGCGTCGCCGCGGGCCGAGAGACCCAGTACTTC
14	.	.	TRBJ2-1	TRBV9	CASGLAGANNEQFF	TGTGCCAGCGGTTTGGCAGGCGCGAACAATGAGCAGTTCTTC
15	.	.	TRBJ1-4	TRBV7-6	CASSVTGSANEKLFF	TGTGCCAGCAGCGTTACAGGGTCAGCTAATGAAAAACTGTTTTTT
13	.	.	TRBJ2-7	TRBV29-1	CSVLSYQSYEQYF	TGCAGCGTTTTGTCCTACCAGTCCTACGAGCAGTACTTC
15	.	.	TRBJ1-2	TRBV13	CASSLTSAGRYGYTF	TGTGCCAGCAGCTTGACCTCTGCAGGGCGGTATGGCTACACCTTC
12	.	.	TRBJ2-1	TRBV7-6	CASSFSGQEQFF	TGTGCCAGCAGCTTTAGTGGCCAGGAGCAGTTCTTC
15	.	.	TRBJ2-5	TRBV7-6	CASSFTRTVQETQYF	TGTGCCAGCAGCTTTACTCGGACAGTCCAAGAGACCCAGTACTTC
17	once	TRBD1	TRBJ2-2	TRBV29-1	CSVEDRLRTGEFGELFF	TGCAGCGTTGAAGATAGACTCCGGACAGGTGAATTCGGGGAGCTGTTTTTT
14	.	.	TRBJ2-5	TRBV18	CASSPRTAQETQYF	TGTGCCAGCTCACCACGAACAGCACAAGAGACCCAGTACTTC
15	.	.	TRBJ1-5	TRBV10-3	CAISENVGSNQPQHF	TGTGCCATCAGTGAGAATGTGGGAAGCAATCAGCCCCAGCATTTT
14	.	.	TRBJ2-7	TRBV6-5	CASRGPGWSYEQYF	TGTGCCAGCAGAGGTCCGGGTTGGTCCTACGAGCAGTACTTC
15	.	.	TRBJ2-7	TRBV4-2	CASSQDIGPSGEQYF	TGTGCCAGCAGCCAAGATATCGGCCCCTCTGGGGAGCAGTACTTC
16	.	.	TRBJ2-1	TRBV6-1	CASSGTGGSQLLEQFF	TGTGCCAGCAGTGGTACCGGTGGGAGTCAGCTTTTGGAGCAGTTCTTC
15	.	.	TRBJ1-5	TRBV28	CASIKGAKGNQPQHF	TGTGCCAGCATCAAAGGCGCAAAGGGCAATCAGCCCCAGCATTTT
16	.	.	TRBJ1-5	TRBV7-2	CASSLASGDSNQPQHF	TGTGCCAGCAGCTTAGCTTCCGGGGATAGCAATCAGCCCCAGCATTTT
17	.	TRBD2	TRBJ2-7	TRBV27	CASSAGLAARKKYEQYF	TGTGCCAGCAGCGCGGGACTAGCGGCCAGGAAAAAGTACGAGCAGTACTTC
11	.	.	TRBJ1-2	TRBV9	CASSARNGYTF	TGTGCCAGCAGCGCGAGGAATGGCTACACCTTC
13	.	.	TRBJ2-7	TRBV18	CASSRDTASEQYF	TGTGCCAGCTCAAGGGACACCGCTAGCGAGCAGTACTTC
14	.	.	TRBJ1-5	TRBV28	CASTSGGSNQPQHF	TGTGCCAGCACCTCCGGGGGTAGCAATCAGCCCCAGCATTTT
13	.	.	TRBJ2-7	TRBV28	CASRGGQRYEQYF	TGTGCCAGCAGGGGTGGACAGAGGTACGAGCAGTACTTC
15	.	.	TRBJ1-4	TRBV4-1	CASSQLGTANEKLFF	TGCGCCAGCAGCCAACTGGGGACCGCTAATGAAAAACTGTTTTTT
13	.	.	TRBJ1-4	TRBV5-5	CASSLLAGEKLFF	TGTGCCAGCAGCTTGCTAGCAGGGGAAAAACTGTTTTTT
15	.	TRBD2	TRBJ2-5	TRBV7-2	CASSLVGGKQETQYF	TGTGCCAGCAGCTTAGTCGGGGGGAAACAAGAGACCCAGTACTTC
13	.	.	TRBJ1-1	TRBV5-1	CASSPVSDTEAFF	TGCGCCAGCAGCCCGGTTTCGGACACTGAAGCTTTCTTT
14	.	.	TRBJ2-3	TRBV7-2	CASSPRRESDTQYF	TGTGCCAGCAGCCCAAGGAGGGAGTCAGATACGCAGTATTTT